Listed here are 21 T cell receptor beta chains from one sample, sequenced in a study of siplizumab effects on memory and regulatory T cells. Profiling relied on immunoSEQ multiplex PCR, and the TCRdb table lists in-frame clones only, not all of them. The top ten clones hold about 0.16% of a sample with 100,000 or so clones, roughly 93% of them seen once. Sequenced material: non-Treg CD4+ T cells sorted from blood. These TCRs come from a human donor in good health.

This clone was counted once. The V call is TRBV25-1, the J call TRBJ2-5; TRBD1 aligns across 12 bases. The J segment lost 6 bases and the V segment lost 6 bases, leaving 17 bases of the junction unmatched. The CDR3 sequence is 18 residues long. The V gene's germline CDR1 is MGHDK and CDR2 SYGVNS. The CDR3, as DNA: TGTGCCAGCAGCGACCGAAGATCGGGGACAGGGGGCAGCCAGACCCAGTACTTC. Its translation: CASSDRRSGTGGSQTQYF.

The chain couples TRBV10-3 to TRBJ2-7; possibly TRBD2 for D (5 bases). Deletions cut 0 bases from V and 4 bases from J, with 13 bases between. Germline V gene data show CDR1 as ENHRY and CDR2 as SYGVKD. The CDR3 is made up of 15 amino acids. The CDR3 sequence is CAISESRVQKYEQYF. The CDR3 coding sequence is TGTGCCATCAGTGAGTCGAGGGTTCAGAAATACGAGCAGTACTTC.

This clone was seen once. The chain links TRBV29-1 to TRBJ1-2, with 7 positions matching TRBD1. The germline gives CDR1 SQVTM, CDR2 ANQGSEA. This CDR3 is built from 11 residues. Unmatched junction bases numbered 4, after V lost 8 bases and J lost 4 bases. The CDR3 spells CSTGTVYGYTF. CDR3 DNA sequence: TGCAGCACAGGGACAGTCTATGGCTACACCTTC.

V and J are TRBV28 and TRBJ2-1; TRBD2 aligns across 8 bases. V was pared by 3 bases and J by 7 bases, with 8 bases of the junction left unmatched. Germline CDR1 reads MDHEN; CDR2 reads SYDVKM. CDR3 length equals 15 residues. CDR3 protein: CASSLRGAQWNEQFF. CDR3 sequence (DNA): TGTGCCAGCAGTTTGCGGGGGGCGCAATGGAATGAGCAGTTCTTC. Full variable domain (missing parts from reference TRBV28 and TRBJ2-1): DVKVTQSSRYLVKRTGEKVFLECVQDMDHENMFWYRQDPGLGLRLIYFSYDVKMKEKGDIPEGYSVSREKKERFSLILESASTNQTSMYLCASSLRGAQWNEQFFGPGTRLTVL.

The genes are TRBV7-3 and TRBJ1-4, with D hard to call. This CDR3 region has 16 residues. V was trimmed by 4 bases and J by 0 bases, leaving 12 bases between them. The germline gives CDR1 SGHTA, CDR2 FQGTGA. In nucleotides, the CDR3 is TGTGCCAGCAGCTCTGCCTACAGTGCAACTAATGAAAAACTGTTTTTT. Amino acid sequence: CASSSAYSATNEKLFF.

In this sample, this clone turned up a few times. J is TRBJ2-1 and V is TRBV5-1; 7 positions agree with TRBD2. CDR3 length: 13 amino acids. V dropped 4 bases and J dropped 10; count of bases not matched to a gene: 8. Germline V lookup: CDR1 SGHRS, CDR2 YFSETQ. This CDR3 is CASSVTPSGEQFF. The CDR3 region has the DNA TGCGCCAGCAGCGTCACACCTAGCGGCGAGCAGTTCTTC.

The J gene is TRBJ1-3, the V gene TRBV5-4; D is undetermined. Trimming shortened V by 2 bases and J by 0 bases, and 18 bases separated the two germline ends. CDR1 and CDR2 (germline): SGHNT, YYREEE (reference sequence). The CDR3 is 18 residues long. The CDR3 DNA reads TGTGCCAGCAGCTTCGCGTTTGGGCGCACAACCTCTGGAAACACCATATATTTT. Translated, it gives CASSFAFGRTTSGNTIYF.

The V gene is TRBV6-5, the J gene TRBJ1-2; the match to TRBD1 covers 8 bases. Germline V gene lookup returns CDR1 MNHEY and CDR2 SVGAGI. Losses at the gene ends were 7 bases for V and 1 base for J; bases not matched to a gene: 8. This CDR3 is 15 amino acids long. This CDR3 reads CASIGQGGFNYGYTF. In DNA form, the CDR3 reads TGTGCCAGCATTGGACAGGGAGGGTTTAACTATGGCTACACCTTC.

This clone came up once. The rearrangement uses TRBV28 and TRBJ1-5; 9 bases match TRBD1. The CDR3 is 15 residues long. The V gene's germline CDR1 is MDHEN and CDR2 SYDVKM. The J segment lost 4 bases and the V segment lost 2 bases, leaving 3 bases of the junction unmatched. Here the CDR3 DNA reads TGTGCCAGCAGTTTAGGGGACAGGGAGAATCAGCCCCAGCATTTT. Amino acids: CASSLGDRENQPQHF.

The rearrangement links TRBV5-1 to TRBJ2-1; 13 nucleotides line up with TRBD2. CDR3 length equals 16 residues. Germline V gene sequence: CDR1 SGHRS, CDR2 YFSETQ. With 3 bases clipped from V and 2 bases from J, the junction kept 2 bases outside the gene matches. The CDR3: CASSSGTSGAYNEQFF. For the CDR3, the DNA is TGCGCCAGCAGCTCCGGGACTAGCGGGGCCTACAATGAGCAGTTCTTC.

The chain uses TRBV11-2 and TRBJ2-3; D is unresolved. V gave up 4 bases and J gave up 1 base, with 9 bases separating them. This CDR3 region has 14 residues. Germline values: CDR1 SGHAT, CDR2 FQNNGV. For the CDR3, the DNA is TGTGCCAGCAGCTATACAAGGGGCACAGATACGCAGTATTTT. Residues: CASSYTRGTDTQYF. The full variable domain, in which reference TRBV11-2 and TRBJ2-3 provide the parts outside the CDR3, is EAGVAQSPRYKIIEKRQSVAFWCNPISGHATLYWYQQILGQGPKLLIQFQNNGVVDDSQLPKDRFSAERLKGVDSTLKIQPAKLEDSAVYLCASSYTRGTDTQYFGPGTRLTVL.

The chain links TRBV30 to TRBJ1-2; D not resolved. The V gene lost 0 bases and the J gene lost 4 bases, with 6 bases spanning the gap. The CDR3 loop spans 12 amino acids. The germline gives CDR1 GTSNPN, CDR2 SVGIG (reference sequence). CDR3 DNA: TGTGCCTGGAGTGTACCCCCCTATGGCTACACCTTC. It codes for CAWSVPPYGYTF. The whole variable domain, remainder taken from reference TRBV30 and TRBJ1-2, is SQTIHQWPATLVQPVGSPLSLECTVEGTSNPNLYWYRQAAGRGLQLLFYSVGIGQISSEVPQNLSASRPQDRQFILSSKKLLLSDSGFYLCAWSVPPYGYTFGSGTRLTVV.

The chain employs TRBV25-1 and TRBJ1-5; 7 bases are shared with TRBD1. After removal of 8 bases from V and 0 bases from J, the junction contained 10 bases not matched to a gene. The germline V gene has CDR1 MGHDK and CDR2 SYGVNS. The CDR3 extends over 16 amino acids. CDR3: CASSARGGNSNQPQHF. The DNA of the CDR3 is TGTGCCAGCTCTGCCAGGGGGGGCAATAGCAATCAGCCCCAGCATTTT.

The CDR3 loop is CASSLGTGPEKLFF. In nucleotides, the CDR3 is TGTGCCAGCAGCTTAGGGACAGGGCCTGAAAAACTGTTTTTT. The chain uses TRBV7-7 and TRBJ1-4; 8 nucleotides line up with TRBD1. The trim removed 1 base at V and 7 bases at J, leaving 2 bases unmatched. CDR3 length equals 14 residues. Germline values: CDR1 SSHAT, CDR2 FNYEAQ (reference sequence).

The chain has TRBV4-2 and TRBJ1-1, with D unclear. CDR1 and CDR2 (germline): LGHNA, YNFKEQ. The CDR3 extends over 14 amino acids. V lost 0 bases and J 3 bases, leaving 8 bases between the germline ends. The CDR3, as DNA: TGTGCCAGCAGCCAAGATCGTGTCGACACTGAAGCTTTCTTT. Amino acids: CASSQDRVDTEAFF.

The CDR3 is CASSRDRGETQYF. DNA of the CDR3: TGTGCCAGCAGCCGGGACAGGGGAGAGACCCAGTACTTC. The genes are TRBV5-6 and TRBJ2-5; 10 bases agree with TRBD1. Germline V gives CDR1 SGHDT, CDR2 YYEEEE. Germline trimming cut 4 bases from V and 4 bases from J; bases unmatched to any gene: 1. The CDR3 spans 13 residues.

The chain joins TRBV28 to TRBJ1-1, with unresolved D. The CDR3 has 13 amino acids. The ends were cut back, 5 bases at V and 9 bases at J, with 16 bases in the middle. Germline V gene lookup returns CDR1 MDHEN and CDR2 SYDVKM. The DNA for the CDR3 is TGTGCCAGCAGTCAATACGTACGGAGGCAAGCTTTCTTT. Residues: CASSQYVRRQAFF.

This chain connects TRBV5-1 to TRBJ2-7, with D unresolved. V lost 0 bases to trimming and J lost 6 bases, with 13 bases between them. Per germline, CDR1 SGHRS and CDR2 YFSETQ. The CDR3 is made up of 14 amino acids. CDR3 nucleotide sequence: TGCGCCAGCAGCTTGGCCAGAATAGATCGCGAGCAGTACTTC. This codes for CASSLARIDREQYF. Supplemented by reference TRBV5-1 and TRBJ2-7, the full variable domain reads KAGVTQTPRYLIKTRGQQVTLSCSPISGHRSVSWYQQTPGQGLQFLFEYFSETQRNKGNFPGRFSGRQFSNSRSEMNVSTLELGDSALYLCASSLARIDREQYFGPGTRLTVT.

The J gene is TRBJ2-3, the V gene TRBV20-1, with D uncertain. This CDR3 comprises 11 residues. The germline V gene has CDR1 DFQATT and CDR2 SNEGSKA (reference sequence). CDR3 protein: CTPSNTDTQYF. The CDR3 nucleotides are TGCACTCCCTCTAACACAGATACGCAGTATTTT.

V gene TRBV15 combines with J gene TRBJ2-1; 8 bases are a match to TRBD1. The CDR3 consists of 16 residues. CDR1 and CDR2 from the germline V gene are LNHNV and YYDKDF (reference sequence). The V segment lost 2 bases and the J segment 6 bases; nucleotides outside the gene matches: 9. CDR3 sequence (DNA): TGTGCCACCAGCAGAAAAGCCCAAGGACAGGGCAATGAGCAGTTCTTC. This gives the protein CATSRKAQGQGNEQFF.

J is TRBJ1-1 and V is TRBV7-9; 8 nucleotides line up with TRBD1. Germline V lookup: CDR1 SEHNR, CDR2 FQNEAQ (reference sequence). This CDR3 is 14 amino acids long. Trimming took 5 bases from V and 4 from J; bases not matched to a gene: 6. CDR3 in amino acids: CASSPGQVGTEAFF. DNA of the CDR3: TGTGCCAGCAGCCCGGGACAGGTTGGCACTGAAGCTTTCTTT.